This entry lists 13 T cell receptor beta chains sequenced from one sample in a study of blood T cell repertoires in COVID-19. Using immunoSEQ multiplex PCR, the repertoire was profiled, and TCRdb retains in-frame clones only, with some absent. Counted here are 45,000 to 50,000 clones, approximately 89% occurring once; the ten biggest clones make up about 7.5%. Sequences were obtained from peripheral blood. These receptors originate from a man aged 50 to 59 with acute or convalescent COVID-19.

This clone was counted once. This chain connects TRBV6-5 to TRBJ1-1; unclear D gene. The length of the CDR3 is 12 residues. Trimming took 8 bases from V and 1 from J, leaving 8 bases between them. Germline values: CDR1 MNHEY, CDR2 SVGAGI. CDR3 nucleotides: TGTGCCAGCCGGCGGGGGAACACTGAAGCTTTCTTT. This codes for CASRRGNTEAFF.

The CDR3 coding sequence is TGTGCCACCAGTGATCGATTTCTAGCGGGAGAGCAGTTCTTC. It specifies CATSDRFLAGEQFF. The chain uses TRBV24-1 and TRBJ2-1, with 9 nucleotides matching TRBD2. Losses at the gene ends were 3 bases for V and 10 bases for J; bases not matched to a gene: 6. Germline CDR1 KGHDR, CDR2 SFDVKD. The CDR3 runs to 14 residues.

This rearrangement joins TRBV18 to TRBJ1-2; D perhaps matches TRBD1 (5 bases). Germline-derived CDR1 and CDR2 are KGHSH and LQKENI. V was clipped by 2 bases and J by 2 bases, with 12 bases between them. This CDR3 is 15 amino acids long. The CDR3, as DNA: TGTGCCAGCTCACCAGGGGCAGATTCAAACTATGGCTACACCTTC. Its protein is CASSPGADSNYGYTF.

The V and J genes are TRBV5-5 and TRBJ2-3; TRBD1 might be the D (5 bases). The CDR3 is made up of 14 amino acids. Trimming shortened V by 3 bases and J by 7 bases, and 15 bases separated the two germline ends. Germline CDR1 and CDR2: SGHKS and YYEKEE (reference sequence). DNA for the CDR3: TGTGCCAGCAGCTATTGGACAATAGAAAATACGCAGTATTTT. Translated, it gives CASSYWTIENTQYF.

The DNA for the CDR3 is TGTGCCAGCAGCCTGACTAGCGGGGGAACCTACGAGCAGTACTTC. Its protein is CASSLTSGGTYEQYF. The chain employs TRBV9 and TRBJ2-7; 12 bases align to TRBD2. Germline lookup yields CDR1 SGDLS and CDR2 YYNGEE. The CDR3 contains 15 residues. V was clipped by 4 bases and J by 2 bases; unmatched bases: 4.

The CDR3 DNA is TGTGCCAGCAGGTCTGGGGTGGGACAGGGCTACACCGGGGAGCTGTTTTTT. Encoded protein: CASRSGVGQGYTGELFF. The chain carries TRBV25-1 and TRBJ2-2; TRBD1 matches 9 bases. CDR1 is MGHDK and CDR2 is SYGVNS in the germline V gene. This CDR3 spans 17 amino acids. Trimming took 6 bases from V and 3 from J; bases not matched to a gene: 11.

The rearrangement uses TRBV6-5 and TRBJ2-1, with TRBD1 as a possible D gene (6 bases). The CDR3 spans 14 residues. The V end was cut by 7 bases, the J end by 5 bases, with 15 bases between. Germline CDR1 is MNHEY and CDR2 is SVGAGI. CDR3 loop: CASMFAGDNNEQFF. CDR3 bases: TGTGCCAGCATGTTCGCAGGGGATAACAATGAGCAGTTCTTC.

The chain carries TRBV28 and TRBJ1-2; 7 positions agree with TRBD1. This CDR3 spans 14 amino acids. In germline, CDR1 is MDHEN, CDR2 SYDVKM. Trimming at V came to 5 bases and at J to 7 bases, leaving 10 bases not matched to a gene. The CDR3 nucleotides are TGTGCCAGCAGTCCCCAACAGGGGTGGGGTGGCTACACCTTC. This encodes CASSPQQGWGGYTF.

This clone was seen once. This rearrangement joins TRBV25-1 to TRBJ1-2; 8 positions match TRBD1. V dropped 0 bases and J dropped 8; count of bases not matched to a gene: 8. CDR1 and CDR2 from the germline V gene are MGHDK and SYGVNS. The CDR3 is 15 amino acids. CDR3 DNA sequence: TGTGCCAGCAGTGAATATGGGGAGACAGGGGACGGCTACACCTTC. Its translation is CASSEYGETGDGYTF.

The V call is TRBV6-5, the J call TRBJ2-2, with 7 bases identical to TRBD2. Germline V gives CDR1 MNHEY, CDR2 SVGAGI. V lost 2 bases and J lost 4; bases outside the gene matches: 4. This CDR3 region has 15 residues. CDR3 nucleotide sequence: TGTGCCAGCAGTTACGCGGGAGCGGCCACCGGGGAGCTGTTTTTT. Translation: CASSYAGAATGELFF.

The CDR3 is CASSVLAGGSYNEQFF. The CDR3 DNA sequence: TGCGCCAGCAGCGTACTAGCGGGAGGAAGCTACAATGAGCAGTTCTTC. V and J are TRBV5-1 and TRBJ2-1; the match to TRBD2 covers 12 bases. Germline V gene data show CDR1 as SGHRS and CDR2 as YFSETQ. The V segment lost 4 bases and the J segment 3 bases; nucleotides outside the gene matches: 5. The length of the CDR3 is 16 residues.

CDR3 residues: CASSLASYGYTF. In DNA, the CDR3 is TGTGCCAGCAGTTTAGCCAGCTATGGCTACACCTTC. This chain joins TRBV27 and TRBJ1-2; no firm D call. V was cut by 2 bases and J by 4 bases, with 5 bases left in between. Per germline, CDR1 MNHEY and CDR2 SMNVEV (reference sequence). The CDR3 length is 12 residues.

V is TRBV3-1 (or the pseudogene TRBV3-2) and J is TRBJ1-3; weak D call: TRBD1 (5 bases). This CDR3 is 13 amino acids long. CDR1 is LGHDT and CDR2 is YNNKEL in the germline V gene (reference sequence). V was clipped by 2 bases and J by 7 bases, with 9 bases between them. As DNA, the CDR3 is TGTGCCAGCAGCCAAAGCAAGGGGAACACCATATATTTT. Protein sequence: CASSQSKGNTIYF.